Shown below are 5 T cell receptor beta chains from a single sample sequenced in a study of breast tumors, draining lymph nodes, adjacent tissues. In TCRdb, the multiplex PCR reads were re-called with MiXCR into one record per CDR3 protein. The data hold 130,000 or so distinct CDR3 sequences, with about 20% observed a single time. The lymph nodes were axillary draining lymph nodes from breast cancer patients. The sequencing input was axillary lymph node tissue. The receptors shown here come from a female donor with breast cancer. Some clones in this sample may be carry-over from other donors' samples.

A remark on this clonotype: Being one base from a much bigger clone, this may be a read error. Without the conserved terminal phenylalanine or tryptophan, this CDR3 likely stems from a read error. The V gene is TRBV29-1, the J gene TRBJ2-1, with 8 bases fitting TRBD2. J gave up 1 base and V 0 bases, and 17 bases lay outside the gene matches. The CDR3 runs to 20 residues. Germline V gene sequence: CDR1 SQVTM, CDR2 ANQGSEA. The CDR3 DNA reads TGCAGCGTTGAAGATCTCGAAGGGACTAGAGAGGAGTGGTCCTACAATGAGCAGTTCTCC. Translated, it gives CSVEDLEGTREEWSYNEQFS.

The CDR3, as DNA: TGTGCCAGCAGTCACGGACAGGTTACCGGGGAGCTGTTTTTT. This translates into CASSHGQVTGELFF. This chain links TRBV12-3 or TRBV12-4 with TRBJ2-2, with 7 positions matching TRBD1. J was trimmed by 5 bases and V by 5 bases; bases with no gene match: 5. CDR3 length: 14 amino acids.

A word on this clonotype: This may arise from a read error, as a much more abundant clone is one base away. V gene TRBV25-1 combines with J gene TRBJ2-2, with TRBD2 identical over 8 bases. CDR3 length: 15 residues. Germline values: CDR1 MGHDK, CDR2 SYGVNS. The CDR3 is CASSEYSGNTGEPFF. The CDR3 nucleotides read TGTGCCAGCAGTGAATATAGCGGGAACACCGGGGAGCCGTTTTTT.

Ten or more counts support this clonotype. The J gene is TRBJ2-7, the V gene TRBV6-1; TRBD2 is a possible D gene (5 bases). This CDR3 has 12 amino acids. Germline lookup yields CDR1 MNHNS and CDR2 SASEGT. Trimming pared 0 bases from V and 5 bases from J, leaving 5 bases between. CDR3 nucleotides: TGTGCCAGCAGTGAAGCCGGGGACGAGCAGTACTTC. It translates to CASSEAGDEQYF.

This clonotype was observed at least ten times. The chain has TRBV5-6 and TRBJ2-5; D is perhaps TRBD2 (5 bases). The V end was cut by 1 base, the J end by 7 bases, with 14 bases between. From germline, CDR1 is SGHDT and CDR2 YYEEEE. This CDR3 is 14 amino acids long. The DNA of the CDR3 is TGTGCCAGCAGCTTGAGAACAGCGGTGGGGACCCAGTACTTC. This gives the protein CASSLRTAVGTQYF.